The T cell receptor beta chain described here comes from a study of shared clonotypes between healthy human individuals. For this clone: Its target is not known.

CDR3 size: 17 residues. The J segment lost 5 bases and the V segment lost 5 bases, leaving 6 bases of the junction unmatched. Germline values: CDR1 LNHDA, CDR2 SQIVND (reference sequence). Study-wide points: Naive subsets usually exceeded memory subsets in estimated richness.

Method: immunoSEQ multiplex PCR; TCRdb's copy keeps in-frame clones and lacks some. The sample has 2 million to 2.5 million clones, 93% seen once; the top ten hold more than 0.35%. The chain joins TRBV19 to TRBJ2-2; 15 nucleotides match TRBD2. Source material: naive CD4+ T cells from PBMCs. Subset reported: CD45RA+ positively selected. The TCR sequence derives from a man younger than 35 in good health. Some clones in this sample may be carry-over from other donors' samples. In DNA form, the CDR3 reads TGTGCCAGTAGTCGCACCGGGACTAGCGGGAGGACCGGGGAGCTGTTTTTT. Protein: CASSRTGTSGRTGELFF.